This T cell receptor beta chain was recovered during a study of T-cell memory formation after mild COVID-19. The ends were cut back, 2 bases at V and 7 bases at J, with 12 bases in the middle. The V gene's germline CDR1 is LGHDT and CDR2 YNNKEL (reference sequence). This CDR3 has 14 residues. This clonotype has more than one count but fewer than ten. Each CDR3 protein gets one entry after TCRdb re-called the 5' RACE reads with MiXCR. The profile shows about 400,000 distinct CDR3 sequences, approximately 18% of them singletons. The source of this sequence is a man aged 18-30 years who had mild COVID-19 (a few samples of this study predate the infection). Cell type and time point are not known. Sequences were obtained from PBMCs or a T cell subset sorted from them (not recorded which). V usage is TRBV3-1 and J usage is TRBJ1-3; D gene unclear. The CDR3 loop is CASSQREILNTIYF. Here the CDR3 DNA reads TGTGCCAGCAGCCAACGGGAGATCCTGAACACCATATATTTT.